The entry below gives a single T cell receptor (beta chain) sequence along with its context. Through a sample-barcoded 5' primer and a J-beta primer mix, a second PCR was run for roughly 7 to 11 cycles. TCRdb redid the calling of the 5' RACE reads with MiXCR, one entry per CDR3 protein. This table holds around 600,000 distinct CDR3 sequences, around 48% found once. The data are from a study of blood T cells in healthy people across ages. The CDR3 sequence is 17 residues long. Germline CDR1 reads MGHRA; CDR2 reads YSYEKL. V gave up 0 bases and J gave up 9 bases; unmatched junction bases: 9. Source material: blood. The receptor was isolated from a man older than 75 in good health. The V and J genes are TRBV4-1 and TRBJ2-1; the match to TRBD2 covers 12 bases. CDR3 bases: TGCGCCAGCAGCCAAGATCGAACTAGCGGGAGGAGGGGTGAGCAGTTCTTC. It codes for CASSQDRTSGRRGEQFF.